This T cell receptor beta chain was sequenced for a study of technical replicates of blood from a handful of donors. This CDR3 spans 17 amino acids. Germline CDR1 LNHNV, CDR2 YYDKDF (reference sequence). Trimming at V came to 0 bases and at J to 5 bases, leaving 12 bases not matched to a gene. TCRdb's table, derived via immunoSEQ multiplex PCR, lists solely in-frame clones and lacks some. The data hold tens of thousands of clones, with 90% to 95% observed a single time. V is TRBV15 and J is TRBJ2-5; 7 positions agree with TRBD1. The sequence derives from a human donor in good health. The specimen sequenced was T cells isolated from PBMCs. CDR3 sequence: CATSRDWVPQGVETQYF. CDR3 DNA: TGTGCCACCAGCAGAGATTGGGTCCCCCAGGGGGTTGAGACCCAGTACTTC.